This T cell receptor (beta chain) was captured in a study of blood T cell repertoires in COVID-19 (dated by TCRdb to the early 2020s). In the study overall: Samples covering the acute and convalescent phases of COVID-19 were provided by collaborators in the United States, Italy and Spain. The prospective study material was composed of cDNA or gDNA derived from T cells, B-cell-depleted T cells, or PBMCs. The dataset comprised deeply sampled blood TCRbeta repertoires from subjects exposed to, actively infected with, or recovered from COVID-19. The repertoires were made available in a free public database intended to serve as a resource for research on the immune response to SARS-CoV-2. Samples came from the ongoing ImmuneRACE study (first 160 participants) plus 1,254 subjects from 6 global collaborators. Sample metadata almost always included a de-identified subject ID, COVID-19 status, age in years and sex. Where available, HLA class I and class II types were taken from metadata supplied by the sample provider and were not determined by assay-based typing. General findings and caveats noted by the study authors: Clinical and demographic metadata were provided uncurated, with the amount varying by source and participant.

One collaborating source in Seattle enrolled patients during active infection and followed them longitudinally through the course of disease. Each collaborating institution followed its own protocols to collect whole blood in K2EDTA tubes. For TCRbeta analysis, collaborators shipped samples in one of three forms: frozen whole blood, isolated PBMCs, or DNA extracted from either of those sample types. V is cut by 2 bases and J by 4 bases, and the space between the germline ends is 13 bases. The CDR3, from cysteine to phenylalanine, totals 15 residues. The read is trimmed to its CDR3 DNA, 45 bases read in frame from base 1. The germline V gene gives CDR1 as SGHRS and CDR2 as YFSETQ. Turning to this clone: Its cognate antigen has yet to be identified. Base quality data are lacking; no much larger clone is found one base away.

TCRbeta CDR3 regions were amplified from genomic DNA using the immunoSEQ Assay, a bias-controlled multiplex PCR. The study's own analysis went as follows. The number of nucleated cells in each sample was estimated from the amplification of reference gene primers within the assay. To quantify the absolute abundance of each unique TCRbeta CDR3 rearrangement, sequence reads were collapsed and filtered. Productive Simpson clonality was computed per sample as the square root of Simpson's diversity index over productive rearrangements. This is the immuneACCESS table as TCRdb keeps it, with only in-frame sequences that have V and J called. A part of the clones is gone; compared with another copy, unresolved V genes explain less than half, and the rest is unexplained. V, J and clone size are taken as reported in that table, and D and trimming were inferred from the DNA itself. The sample records some 360,000 clones, approximately 89% of which are singletons. Clones ranked in the top ten supply roughly 4% of the sample.

The rearrangement joined TRBV5-1 to TRBJ1-5; TRBD1 is possibly the D segment (5 matching bases). The sample consisted of peripheral blood. The TCR originated in a woman in her sixties or seventies with COVID-19, enrolled during active disease. The CDR3 sequence is CASSFNRRQNQPQHF. The DNA sequence reads TGCGCCAGCAGCTTTAACAGGAGACAGAATCAGCCCCAGCATTTT.